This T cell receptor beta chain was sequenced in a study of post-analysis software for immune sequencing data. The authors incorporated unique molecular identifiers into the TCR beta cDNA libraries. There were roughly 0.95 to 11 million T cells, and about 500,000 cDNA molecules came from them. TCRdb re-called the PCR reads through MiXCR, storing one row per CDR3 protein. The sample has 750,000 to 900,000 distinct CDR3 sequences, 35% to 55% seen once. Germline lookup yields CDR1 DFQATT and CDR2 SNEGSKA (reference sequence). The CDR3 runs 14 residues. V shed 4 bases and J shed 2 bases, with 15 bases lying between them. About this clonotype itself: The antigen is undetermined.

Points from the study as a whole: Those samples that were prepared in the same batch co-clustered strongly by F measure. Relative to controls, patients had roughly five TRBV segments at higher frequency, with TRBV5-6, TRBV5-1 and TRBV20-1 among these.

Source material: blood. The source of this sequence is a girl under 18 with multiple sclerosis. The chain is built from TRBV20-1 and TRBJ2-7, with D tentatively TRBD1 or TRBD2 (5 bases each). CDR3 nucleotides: TGCAGTGCTATATCCCGGGACCGCCCCTACGAGCAGTACTTC. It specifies CSAISRDRPYEQYF.